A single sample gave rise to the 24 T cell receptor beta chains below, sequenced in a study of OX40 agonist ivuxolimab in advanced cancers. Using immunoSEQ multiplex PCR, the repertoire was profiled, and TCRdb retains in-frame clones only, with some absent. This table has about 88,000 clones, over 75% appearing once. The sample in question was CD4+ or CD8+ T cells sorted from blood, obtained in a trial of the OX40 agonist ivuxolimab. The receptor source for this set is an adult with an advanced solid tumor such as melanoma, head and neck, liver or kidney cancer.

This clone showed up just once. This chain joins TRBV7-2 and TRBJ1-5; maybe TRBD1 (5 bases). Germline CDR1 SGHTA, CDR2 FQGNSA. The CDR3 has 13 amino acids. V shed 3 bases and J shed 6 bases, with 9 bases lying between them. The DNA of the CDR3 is TGTGCCAGCAGCTTGCGGGGCACTCAGCCCCAGCATTTT. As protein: CASSLRGTQPQHF.

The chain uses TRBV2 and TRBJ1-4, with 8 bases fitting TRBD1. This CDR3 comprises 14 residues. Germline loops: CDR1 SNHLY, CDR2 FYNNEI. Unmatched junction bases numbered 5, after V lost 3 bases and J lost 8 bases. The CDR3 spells CASSDGRTGEKLFF. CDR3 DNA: TGTGCCAGCAGTGACGGCAGGACAGGGGAAAAACTGTTTTTT.

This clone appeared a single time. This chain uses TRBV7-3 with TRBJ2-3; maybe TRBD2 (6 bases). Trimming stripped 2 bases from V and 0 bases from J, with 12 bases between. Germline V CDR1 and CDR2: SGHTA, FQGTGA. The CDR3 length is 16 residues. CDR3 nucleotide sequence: TGTGCCAGCAGCTTACGCGGCGGAGGGAGCACAGATACGCAGTATTTT. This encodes CASSLRGGGSTDTQYF.

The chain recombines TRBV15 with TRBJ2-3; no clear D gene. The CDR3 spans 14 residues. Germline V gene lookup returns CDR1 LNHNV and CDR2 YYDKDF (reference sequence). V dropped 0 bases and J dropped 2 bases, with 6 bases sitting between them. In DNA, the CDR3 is TGTGCCACCAGCAGAGACCACACCACAGATACGCAGTATTTT. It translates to CATSRDHTTDTQYF.

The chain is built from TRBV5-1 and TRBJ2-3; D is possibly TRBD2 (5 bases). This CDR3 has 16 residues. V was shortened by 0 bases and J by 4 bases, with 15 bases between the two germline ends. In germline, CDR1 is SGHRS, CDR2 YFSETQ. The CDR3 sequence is CASSLEALPRADTQYF. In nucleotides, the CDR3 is TGCGCCAGCAGCTTGGAGGCCCTCCCGAGGGCAGATACGCAGTATTTT. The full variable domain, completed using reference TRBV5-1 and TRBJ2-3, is KAGVTQTPRYLIKTRGQQVTLSCSPISGHRSVSWYQQTPGQGLQFLFEYFSETQRNKGNFPGRFSGRQFSNSRSEMNVSTLELGDSALYLCASSLEALPRADTQYFGPGTRLTVL.

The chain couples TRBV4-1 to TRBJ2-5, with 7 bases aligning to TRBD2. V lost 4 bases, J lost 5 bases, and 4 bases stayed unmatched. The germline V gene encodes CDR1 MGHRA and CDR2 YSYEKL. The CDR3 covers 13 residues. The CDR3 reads CASSPGRGETQYF. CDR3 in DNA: TGCGCCAGCAGCCCAGGGAGGGGCGAGACCCAGTACTTC.

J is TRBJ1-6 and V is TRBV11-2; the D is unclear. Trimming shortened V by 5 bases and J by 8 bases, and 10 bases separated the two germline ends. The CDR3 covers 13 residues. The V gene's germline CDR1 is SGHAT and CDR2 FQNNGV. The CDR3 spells CASSPNRDSPLHF. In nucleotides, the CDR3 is TGTGCCAGCAGCCCAAACCGGGATTCACCCCTCCACTTT.

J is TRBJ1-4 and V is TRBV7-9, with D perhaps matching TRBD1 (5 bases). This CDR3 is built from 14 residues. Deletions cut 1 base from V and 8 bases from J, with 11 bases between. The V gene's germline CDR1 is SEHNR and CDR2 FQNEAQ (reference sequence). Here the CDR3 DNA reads TGTGCCAGCAGCTTAGACAACGGGGGAGAAAAACTGTTTTTT. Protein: CASSLDNGGEKLFF. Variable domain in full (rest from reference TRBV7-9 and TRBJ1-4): DTGVSQNPRHKITKRGQNVTFRCDPISEHNRLYWYRQTLGQGPEFLTYFQNEAQLEKSRLLSDRFSAERPKGSFSTLEIQRTEQGDSAMYLCASSLDNGGEKLFFGSGTQLSVL.

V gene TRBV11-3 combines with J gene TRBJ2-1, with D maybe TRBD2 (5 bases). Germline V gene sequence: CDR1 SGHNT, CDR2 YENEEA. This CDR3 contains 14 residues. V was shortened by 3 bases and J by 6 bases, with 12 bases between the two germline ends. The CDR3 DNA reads TGTGCCAGCAGCTTTCCCGGAGGAGGCAATGAGCAGTTCTTC. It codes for CASSFPGGGNEQFF.

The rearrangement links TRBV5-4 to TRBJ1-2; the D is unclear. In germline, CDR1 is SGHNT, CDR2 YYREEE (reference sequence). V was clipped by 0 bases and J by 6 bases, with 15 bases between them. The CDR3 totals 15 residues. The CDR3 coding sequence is TGTGCCAGCAGCTTGGTTGCCCTAGTGAACGATGGCTACACCTTC. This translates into CASSLVALVNDGYTF.

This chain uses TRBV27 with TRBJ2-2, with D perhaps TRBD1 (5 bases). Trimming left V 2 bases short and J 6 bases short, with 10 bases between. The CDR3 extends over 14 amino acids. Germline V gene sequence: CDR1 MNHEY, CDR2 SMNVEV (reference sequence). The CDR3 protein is CASSLAGFAGELFF. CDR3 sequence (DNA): TGTGCCAGCAGTTTAGCAGGGTTTGCCGGGGAGCTGTTTTTT.

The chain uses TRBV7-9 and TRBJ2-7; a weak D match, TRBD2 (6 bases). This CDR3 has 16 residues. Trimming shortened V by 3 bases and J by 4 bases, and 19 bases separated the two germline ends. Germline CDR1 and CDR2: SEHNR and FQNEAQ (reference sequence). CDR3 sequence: CASSFISGWEEYEQYF. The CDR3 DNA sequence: TGTGCCAGCAGCTTTATAAGCGGGTGGGAGGAATACGAGCAGTACTTC.

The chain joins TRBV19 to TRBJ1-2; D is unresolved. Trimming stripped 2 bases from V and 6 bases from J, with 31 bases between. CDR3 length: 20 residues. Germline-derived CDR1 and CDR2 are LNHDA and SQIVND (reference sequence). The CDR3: CASSIRILSDNSQTEDGYTF. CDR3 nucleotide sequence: TGTGCCAGTAGTATAAGGATTCTGTCCGACAACTCCCAAACTGAGGATGGCTACACCTTC.

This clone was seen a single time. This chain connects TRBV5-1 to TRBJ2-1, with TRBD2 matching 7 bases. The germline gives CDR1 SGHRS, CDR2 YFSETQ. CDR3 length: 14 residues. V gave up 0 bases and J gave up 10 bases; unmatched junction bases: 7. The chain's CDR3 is CASSLEGRVWEQFF. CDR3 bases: TGCGCCAGCAGCTTGGAAGGGAGGGTATGGGAGCAGTTCTTC.

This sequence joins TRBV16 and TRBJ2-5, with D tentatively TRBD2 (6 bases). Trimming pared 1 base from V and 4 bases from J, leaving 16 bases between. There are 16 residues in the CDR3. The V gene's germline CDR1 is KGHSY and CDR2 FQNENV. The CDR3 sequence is CASSQLRRDGRETQYF. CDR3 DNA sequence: TGTGCCAGCAGCCAATTGCGGAGGGACGGGCGAGAGACCCAGTACTTC.

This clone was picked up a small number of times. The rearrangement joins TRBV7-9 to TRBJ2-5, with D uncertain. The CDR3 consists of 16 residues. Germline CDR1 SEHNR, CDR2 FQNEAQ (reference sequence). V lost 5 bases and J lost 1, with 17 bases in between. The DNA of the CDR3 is TGTGCCAGCAGCCTCTCCCAGTTAGTAGGCCAAGAGACCCAGTACTTC. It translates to CASSLSQLVGQETQYF.

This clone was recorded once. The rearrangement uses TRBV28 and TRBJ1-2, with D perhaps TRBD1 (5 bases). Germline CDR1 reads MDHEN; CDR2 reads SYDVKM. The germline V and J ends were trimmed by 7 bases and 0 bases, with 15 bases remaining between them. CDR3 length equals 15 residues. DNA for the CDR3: TGTGCCAGCACCCCCGGGGGGAACTCTAACTATGGCTACACCTTC. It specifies CASTPGGNSNYGYTF.

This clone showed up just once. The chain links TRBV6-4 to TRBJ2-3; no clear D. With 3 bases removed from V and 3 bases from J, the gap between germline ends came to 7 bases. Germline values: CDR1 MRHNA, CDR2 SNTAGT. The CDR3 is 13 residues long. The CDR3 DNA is TGTGCCAGCAGTGAAGGCGAAACAGATACGCAGTATTTT. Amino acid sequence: CASSEGETDTQYF.

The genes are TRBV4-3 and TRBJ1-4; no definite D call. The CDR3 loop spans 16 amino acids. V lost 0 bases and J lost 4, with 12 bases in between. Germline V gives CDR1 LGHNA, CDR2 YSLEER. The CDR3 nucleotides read TGCGCCAGCAGCCAAGATGGCCGGCCAGTTAATGAAAAACTGTTTTTT. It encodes CASSQDGRPVNEKLFF.

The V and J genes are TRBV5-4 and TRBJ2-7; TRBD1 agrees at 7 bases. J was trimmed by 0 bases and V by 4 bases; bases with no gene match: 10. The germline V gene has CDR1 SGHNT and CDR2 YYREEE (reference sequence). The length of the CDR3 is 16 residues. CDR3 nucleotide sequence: TGTGCCAGCAGCCAGATGGGACAGTCGAGCTCCTACGAGCAGTACTTC. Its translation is CASSQMGQSSSYEQYF.

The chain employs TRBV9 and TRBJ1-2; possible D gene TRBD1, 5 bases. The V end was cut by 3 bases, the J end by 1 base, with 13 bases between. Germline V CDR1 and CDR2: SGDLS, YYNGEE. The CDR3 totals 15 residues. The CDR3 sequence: CASSAAGTNNYGYTF. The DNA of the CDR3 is TGTGCCAGCAGCGCCGCCGGGACCAATAACTATGGCTACACCTTC.

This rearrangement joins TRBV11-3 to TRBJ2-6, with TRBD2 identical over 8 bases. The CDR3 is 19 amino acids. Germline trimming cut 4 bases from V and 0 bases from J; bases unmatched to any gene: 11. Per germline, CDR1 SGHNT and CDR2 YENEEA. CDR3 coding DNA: TGTGCCAGCAGCTCTCCCGGCCCTAGCGGGTACTCTGGGGCCAACGTCCTGACTTTC. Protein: CASSSPGPSGYSGANVLTF. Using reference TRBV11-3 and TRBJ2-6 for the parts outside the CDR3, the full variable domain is EAGVVQSPRYKIIEKKQPVAFWCNPISGHNTLYWYLQNLGQGPELLIRYENEEAVDDSQLPKDRFSAERLKGVDSTLKIQPAELGDSAVYLCASSSPGPSGYSGANVLTFGAGSRLTVL.

DNA for the CDR3: TGTGCCAGCAGGTTTCCGGGACAGGGGCCCTCTGGGGCCAACGTCCTGACTTTC. Protein: CASRFPGQGPSGANVLTF. J is TRBJ2-6 and V is TRBV11-2; TRBD1 matches 10 bases. V was pared by 6 bases and J by 0 bases, with 8 bases of the junction left unmatched. CDR3 length: 18 residues. The germline gives CDR1 SGHAT, CDR2 FQNNGV.

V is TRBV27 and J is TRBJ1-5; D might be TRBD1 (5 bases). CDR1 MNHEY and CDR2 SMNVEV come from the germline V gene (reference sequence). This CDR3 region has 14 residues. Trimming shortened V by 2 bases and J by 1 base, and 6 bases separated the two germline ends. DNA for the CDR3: TGTGCCAGCAGTTTAGGACAAAGCAATCAGCCCCAGCATTTT. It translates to CASSLGQSNQPQHF.